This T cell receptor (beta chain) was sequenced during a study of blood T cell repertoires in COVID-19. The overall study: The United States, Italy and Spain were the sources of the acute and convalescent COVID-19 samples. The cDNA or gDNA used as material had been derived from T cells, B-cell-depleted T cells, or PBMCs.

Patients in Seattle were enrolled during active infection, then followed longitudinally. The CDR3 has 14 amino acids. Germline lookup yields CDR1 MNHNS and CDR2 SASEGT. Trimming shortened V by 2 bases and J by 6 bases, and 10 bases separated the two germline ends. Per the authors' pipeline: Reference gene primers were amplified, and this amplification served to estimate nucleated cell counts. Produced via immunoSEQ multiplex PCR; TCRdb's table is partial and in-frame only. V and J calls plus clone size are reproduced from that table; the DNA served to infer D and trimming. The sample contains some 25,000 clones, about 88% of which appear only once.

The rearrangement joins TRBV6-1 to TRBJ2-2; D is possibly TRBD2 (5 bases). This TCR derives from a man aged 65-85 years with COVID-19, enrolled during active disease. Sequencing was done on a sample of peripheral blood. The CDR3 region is CASSEPGNPGELFF. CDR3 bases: TGTGCCAGCAGTGAACCCGGGAATCCCGGGGAGCTGTTTTTT.